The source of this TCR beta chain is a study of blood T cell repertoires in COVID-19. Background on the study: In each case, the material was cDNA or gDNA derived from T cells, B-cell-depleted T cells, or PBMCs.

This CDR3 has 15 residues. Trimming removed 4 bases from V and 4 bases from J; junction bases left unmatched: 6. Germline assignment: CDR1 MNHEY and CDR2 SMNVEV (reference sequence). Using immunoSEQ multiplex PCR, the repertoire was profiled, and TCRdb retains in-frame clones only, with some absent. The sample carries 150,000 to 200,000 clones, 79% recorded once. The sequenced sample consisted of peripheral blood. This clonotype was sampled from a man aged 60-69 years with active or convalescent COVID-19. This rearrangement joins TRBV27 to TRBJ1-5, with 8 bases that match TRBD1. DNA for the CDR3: TGTGCCAGCAGTTCACAGGGGGGCGAAAATCAGCCCCAGCATTTT. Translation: CASSSQGGENQPQHF.